The clone carrying this T cell receptor (beta chain) showed up many times. Enrolled during active infection, Seattle patients were then followed longitudinally. Clones were read by immunoSEQ multiplex PCR, and TCRdb kept only the in-frame ones, dropping some. The sample holds fewer than 350,000 clones, roughly 90% seen once. This sample is drawn from a study of blood T cell repertoires in COVID-19. At the level of the study: Specimens from acute and convalescent COVID-19 originated in the United States, Italy and Spain. In each case, the material was cDNA or gDNA derived from T cells, B-cell-depleted T cells, or PBMCs.

The CDR3 runs 14 residues. Trimming took 7 bases from V and 5 from J, leaving 19 bases between them. CDR1 is SGHRS and CDR2 is YFSETQ in the germline V gene. V is TRBV5-1 and J is TRBJ2-7; maybe TRBD2 (7 bases). The origin of this receptor is a man younger than 40 with COVID-19, enrolled during active disease. The specimen was peripheral blood. The CDR3 coding sequence is TGCGCCAGCCACCGTACATCGGGGGGCAACGAGCAGTACTTC. It is translated as CASHRTSGGNEQYF.